The next 21 T cell receptor beta chains were all read from a single sample in a study of blood T cells in healthy people across ages (dated by TCRdb to between 2014 and 2016). Library creation used 5' RACE. A second PCR of roughly 6 to 11 cycles was performed with a sample-barcoded 5' primer and a J-beta primer mix. Through fastp at Q25 and MiXCR, TCRdb rebuilt clones from the public reads, retaining in-frame beta chains. Each entry is one CDR3 protein sequence, shown with its most common DNA and genes. For this sample the table gives 1.5 million to 2 million distinct CDR3 sequences, of which around 40% were detected only once. The top ten constitute about 21% of the sample. Input material: blood. These receptors were obtained from a human donor in good health.

About this clonotype itself: The germline gene is not matched at one end of the junction; a read error may be the cause. The V gene is TRBV6-2 or TRBV6-3, the J gene TRBJ2-1; D might be TRBD1 (5 bases). CDR1 and CDR2 from the germline V gene are MNHEY and SVGEGT. The CDR3 consists of 14 residues. The CDR3 region has the DNA TGTGCCAGCAGTTACTTACGACCAGGGAATGGGCAGTTCTTC. Protein sequence: CASSYLRPGNGQFF.

The table lists this clonotype with a count of one. CDR3 loop: CASSYIYGVSGANVLTF. The CDR3 DNA reads TGTGCCAGCAGCTACATCTACGGGGTGTCTGGGGCCAACGTCCTGACTTTC. The chain links TRBV7-2 to TRBJ2-6; D possibly corresponds to TRBD2 (5 bases). This CDR3 is built from 17 residues. Trimming took 4 bases from V and 1 from J, leaving 14 bases between them. In germline, CDR1 is SGHTA, CDR2 FQGNSA.

The sample holds a few counts of this clonotype. The genes are TRBV7-3 and TRBJ1-1; 9 nucleotides agree with TRBD1. The V segment lost 2 bases and the J segment 5 bases; nucleotides outside the gene matches: 3. Germline assignment: CDR1 SGHTA and CDR2 FQGTGA. The CDR3 consists of 14 residues. The CDR3 nucleotides are TGTGCCAGCAGCTTATCCGGGACAGGGACTGAAGCTTTCTTT. Amino acids: CASSLSGTGTEAFF.

This clonotype has a handful of counts. At one end the junction does not follow the germline gene, possibly because of a read error. The DNA of the CDR3 is TGCGCCAGCTGCCAAGTTCCAGGGGGCGCGGTCGAGACCCAGTACTTC. Amino acids: CASCQVPGGAVETQYF. This chain uses TRBV4-3 with TRBJ2-5; 8 nucleotides line up with TRBD1. Germline loops: CDR1 LGHNA, CDR2 YSLEER. The CDR3 has 16 residues.

With respect to this clonotype: The junction does not match germline at one end; this may be a read error. The V and J genes are TRBV5-6 and TRBJ2-4, with TRBD1 matching over 8 bases. The J call is doubtful: the DNA matches TRBJ2-5 better. Germline CDR1 and CDR2: SGHDT and YYEEEE. The CDR3 has 13 amino acids. CDR3 sequence reads: CAGSQNRGETQYF. CDR3 DNA sequence: TGTGCCGGCAGCCAAAACAGGGGGGAGACCCAGTACTTC.

Concerning this clonotype: The conserved phenylalanine or tryptophan is not found at the CDR3 terminus, so this likely reflects a read error. The V gene is TRBV20-1, the J gene TRBJ2-5; 13 bases align to TRBD2. In germline, CDR1 is DFQATT, CDR2 SNEGSKA (reference sequence). V was pared by 5 bases and J by 1 base, with 4 bases of the junction left unmatched. The CDR3 has 15 amino acids. This CDR3 is CSAGLAGAPQETQYS. The CDR3 bases are TGCAGTGCTGGACTAGCGGGGGCCCCCCAAGAGACCCAGTACTCC.

The genes are TRBV7-2 and TRBJ2-3; D gene uncertain. Germline CDR1 SGHTA, CDR2 FQGNSA. CDR3 length: 14 residues. Trimming stripped 5 bases from V and 2 bases from J, with 11 bases between. This CDR3 reads CASSPPGITDTQYF. CDR3 bases: TGTGCCAGCAGCCCACCGGGTATCACAGATACGCAGTATTTT.

This clonotype was counted ten times or more. V and J are TRBV20-1 and TRBJ1-4; 10 nucleotides line up with TRBD1. The length of the CDR3 is 15 residues. Losses at the gene ends were 0 bases for V and 7 bases for J; bases not matched to a gene: 5. Looked up from germline, CDR1 is DFQATT and CDR2 is SNEGSKA (reference sequence). The CDR3 bases are TGCAGTGCTAGAGATCTGAGACAGGGGGCTGAAAAACTGTTTTTT. Translation gives CSARDLRQGAEKLFF.

This clonotype was seen at least ten times. The gene calls are TRBV29-1 and TRBJ2-1; a possible D gene is TRBD1 (7 bases). Germline V gene sequence: CDR1 SQVTM, CDR2 ANQGSEA. Deletions cut 4 bases from V and 2 bases from J, with 12 bases between. The CDR3 runs to 14 residues. The CDR3 sequence: CSVGRRGAYNEQFF. CDR3 nucleotides: TGCAGCGTTGGACGCAGGGGGGCCTACAATGAGCAGTTCTTC.

The chain uses TRBV7-2 and TRBJ2-3, with a weak D call TRBD1 (6 bases). The CDR3 covers 16 residues. Germline CDR1 is SGHTA and CDR2 is FQGNSA. The germline V and J ends were trimmed by 5 bases and 0 bases, with 15 bases remaining between them. The CDR3 loop is CASSRTGTHSTDTQYF. CDR3 bases: TGTGCCAGCAGCCGAACAGGGACCCATAGCACAGATACGCAGTATTTT.

The chain uses TRBV3-1 and TRBJ2-3, with D hard to call. This CDR3 has 14 amino acids. Germline V gives CDR1 LGHDT, CDR2 YNNKEL (reference sequence). V lost 0 bases and J 1 base, leaving 5 bases between the germline ends. The CDR3 protein is CASSQDHGTDTQYF. CDR3 sequence (DNA): TGTGCCAGCAGCCAAGACCACGGCACAGATACGCAGTATTTT.

This clonotype was seen only a few times. The chain couples TRBV5-1 to TRBJ2-1; TRBD2 aligns across 9 bases. With 2 bases clipped from V and 3 bases from J, the junction kept 3 bases outside the gene matches. There are 15 residues in the CDR3. Germline-derived CDR1 and CDR2 are SGHRS and YFSETQ. The chain's CDR3 is CASSFSGGYYNEQFF. For the CDR3, the DNA is TGCGCCAGCAGCTTTAGCGGGGGTTACTACAATGAGCAGTTCTTC. Based on the CDR3 plus reference TRBV5-1 and TRBJ2-1, the full variable domain is KAGVTQTPRYLIKTRGQQVTLSCSPISGHRSVSWYQQTPGQGLQFLFEYFSETQRNKGNFPGRFSGRQFSNSRSEMNVSTLELGDSALYLCASSFSGGYYNEQFFGPGTRLTVL.

This clonotype occurred a few times. This chain connects TRBV5-1 to TRBJ2-7, with D possibly being TRBD1 (6 bases). The CDR3 is 12 residues long. V lost 6 bases, J lost 0 bases, and 7 bases lay in between. Per the germline V gene, CDR1 is SGHRS and CDR2 is YFSETQ. The CDR3 protein is CASKDSSYEQYF. CDR3 coding DNA: TGCGCCAGCAAGGACAGCTCCTACGAGCAGTACTTC.

The J gene is TRBJ2-7, the V gene TRBV7-6, with D perhaps matching TRBD1 or TRBD2 (8 bases each). Trimming took off 8 bases at V and 6 bases at J, with 17 bases between the two ends. The CDR3 runs to 13 residues. The germline V gene encodes CDR1 SGHVS and CDR2 FNYEAQ. CDR3 bases: TGTGCCAGCCGGGAGGGACAGGTGGGCGAGCAGTACTTC. This sequence encodes CASREGQVGEQYF.

This clonotype was seen a few times. The CDR3 nucleotides are TGCAGCGTTGAAGGGGGGGGGTGGAACACTGAAGCTTTCTTT. Protein: CSVEGGGWNTEAFF. The V and J genes are TRBV29-1 and TRBJ1-1; D possibly corresponds to TRBD1 (5 bases). The length of the CDR3 is 14 residues. Germline CDR1 reads SQVTM; CDR2 reads ANQGSEA. V lost 1 base and J 1 base, leaving 10 bases between the germline ends.

In its sample, this clonotype was seen a few times. The genes are TRBV28 and TRBJ2-3; 16 nucleotides line up with TRBD2. The V segment lost 3 bases and the J segment 3 bases; nucleotides outside the gene matches: 9. This CDR3 contains 19 residues. The V gene's germline CDR1 is MDHEN and CDR2 SYDVKM. CDR3 DNA: TGTGCCAGCAGTTTCCCTGGGACTAGCGGGGGGGCTTGGACAGATACGCAGTATTTT. Translating it yields CASSFPGTSGGAWTDTQYF.

This clonotype was counted only a few times. This sequence joins TRBV4-3 and TRBJ1-4; D might be TRBD1 (6 bases). Germline lookup yields CDR1 LGHNA and CDR2 YSLEER. Deletions cut 1 base from V and 7 bases from J, with 16 bases between. The CDR3 runs to 16 residues. CDR3 sequence: CASSQAPTGNREKLFF. Written as DNA, the CDR3 is TGCGCCAGCAGCCAAGCACCCACAGGGAATCGTGAAAAACTGTTTTTT.

The chain has TRBV20-1 and TRBJ2-7, with a possible D match to TRBD1 (6 bases). V lost 5 bases and J lost 3, with 17 bases in between. This CDR3 has 14 amino acids. Germline CDR1 DFQATT, CDR2 SNEGSKA (reference sequence). The CDR3 nucleotides are TGCAGTGCTCCAGACAGGATAGGGGGCTACGAGCAGTACTTC. Protein product: CSAPDRIGGYEQYF.

This clonotype appeared a single time. The gene calls are TRBV29-1 and TRBJ1-2, with a possible D match to TRBD1 (5 bases). Trimming cost V 7 bases and J 0 bases, with 12 bases left between them. The germline V gene encodes CDR1 SQVTM and CDR2 ANQGSEA. The CDR3 extends over 13 amino acids. The CDR3, as DNA: TGCAGCGGGGAGACAGAAGCTAACTATGGCTACACCTTC. This sequence encodes CSGETEANYGYTF.

The chain uses TRBV4-3 and TRBJ2-1; D is unclear. CDR3 length equals 16 residues. V lost 0 bases and J lost 3, with 12 bases in between. Germline V gives CDR1 LGHNA, CDR2 YSLEER. CDR3 protein: CASSQDFGTIYNEQFF. The CDR3 DNA sequence: TGCGCCAGCAGCCAAGATTTTGGTACCATCTACAATGAGCAGTTCTTC.

The chain has TRBV12-3 or TRBV12-4 and TRBJ1-4; TRBD1 matches 7 bases. J was trimmed by 7 bases and V by 5 bases; bases with no gene match: 16. The CDR3 extends over 17 amino acids. CDR3 residues: CASSPGTVAVRGEKLFF. As DNA, the CDR3 is TGTGCCAGCAGTCCAGGGACAGTCGCAGTCAGGGGTGAAAAACTGTTTTTT.